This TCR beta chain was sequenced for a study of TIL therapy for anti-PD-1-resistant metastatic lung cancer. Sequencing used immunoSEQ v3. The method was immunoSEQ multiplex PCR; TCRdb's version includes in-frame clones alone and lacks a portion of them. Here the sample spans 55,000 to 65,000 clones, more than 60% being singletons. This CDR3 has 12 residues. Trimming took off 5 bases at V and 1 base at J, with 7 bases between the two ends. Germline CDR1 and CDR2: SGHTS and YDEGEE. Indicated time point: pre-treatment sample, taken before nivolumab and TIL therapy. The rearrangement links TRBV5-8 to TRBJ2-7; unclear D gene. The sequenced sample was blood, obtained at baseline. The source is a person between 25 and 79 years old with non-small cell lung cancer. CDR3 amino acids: CASSRQSYEQYF. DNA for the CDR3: TGTGCCAGCAGTAGACAATCCTACGAGCAGTACTTC.